This TCR beta chain is from a study of response to subunit inactivated influenza vaccine. Each CDR3 protein gets one entry after TCRdb re-called the RT-PCR reads with MiXCR. The sample carries around 180,000 distinct CDR3 sequences, 9.2% recorded once. Points on this clonotype: The target antigen is unknown.

Findings and caveats of the study: Each seasonal influenza vaccination, the authors suggested, recruits few new T cells.

CDR1 and CDR2 (germline): SQVTM, ANQGSEA. The CDR3 has 13 residues. The V end lost 7 bases, the J end lost 1 base, and 8 bases lay between the germline ends. This clonotype was obtained from a man in his forties or fifties who received an inactivated influenza vaccine. The sample was non-naive T cells sorted from PBMCs, taken on the day of vaccination. The rearrangement uses TRBV29-1 and TRBJ2-6; D is unresolved. CDR3 nucleotides: TGCAGCGCCGCCCCTTCTGGGGCCAACGTCCTGACTTTC. Translated, it gives CSAAPSGANVLTF.